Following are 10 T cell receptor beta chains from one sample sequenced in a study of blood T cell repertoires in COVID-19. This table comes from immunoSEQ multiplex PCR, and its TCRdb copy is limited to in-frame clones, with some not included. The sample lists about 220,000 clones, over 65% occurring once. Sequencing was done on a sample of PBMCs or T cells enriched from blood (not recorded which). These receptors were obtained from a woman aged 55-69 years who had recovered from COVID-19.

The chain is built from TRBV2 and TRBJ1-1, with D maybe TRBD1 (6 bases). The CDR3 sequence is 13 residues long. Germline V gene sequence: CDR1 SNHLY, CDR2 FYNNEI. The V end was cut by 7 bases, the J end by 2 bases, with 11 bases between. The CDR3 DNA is TGTGCCAGCATCACACAGGGAAACACTGAAGCTTTCTTT. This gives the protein CASITQGNTEAFF. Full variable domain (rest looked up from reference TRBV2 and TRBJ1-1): EPEVTQTPSHQVTQMGQEVILRCVPISNHLYFYWYRQILGQKVEFLVSFYNNEISEKSEIFDDQFSVERPDGSNFTLKIRSTKLEDSAMYFCASITQGNTEAFFGQGTRLTVV.

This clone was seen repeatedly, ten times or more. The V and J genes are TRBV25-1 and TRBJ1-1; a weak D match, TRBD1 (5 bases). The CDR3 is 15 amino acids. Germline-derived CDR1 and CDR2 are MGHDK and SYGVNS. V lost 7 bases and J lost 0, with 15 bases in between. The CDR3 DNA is TGTGCCAGCACGGGGGGGTCCCCAGTGAACACTGAAGCTTTCTTT. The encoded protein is CASTGGSPVNTEAFF.

Here the CDR3 DNA reads TGTGCCAGCAGCGAGGCGGGGATTTTTGGAAACACCATATATTTT. It yields the protein CASSEAGIFGNTIYF. V is TRBV5-6 and J is TRBJ1-3; D is unresolved. CDR1 is SGHDT, CDR2 YYEEEE, per germline. The germline V and J ends were trimmed by 4 bases and 3 bases, with 14 bases remaining between them. The CDR3 runs to 15 residues.

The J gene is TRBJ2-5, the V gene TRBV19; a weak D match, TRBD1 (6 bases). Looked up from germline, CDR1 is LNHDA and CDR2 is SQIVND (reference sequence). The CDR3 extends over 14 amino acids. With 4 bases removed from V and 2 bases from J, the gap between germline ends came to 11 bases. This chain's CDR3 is CASSTGQRQETQYF. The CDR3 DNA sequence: TGTGCCAGTAGTACCGGACAGAGACAAGAGACCCAGTACTTC.

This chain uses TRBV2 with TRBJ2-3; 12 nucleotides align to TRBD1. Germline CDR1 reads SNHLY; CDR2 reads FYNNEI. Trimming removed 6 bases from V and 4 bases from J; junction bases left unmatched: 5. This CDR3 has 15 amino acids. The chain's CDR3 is CASRGTGGFSDTQYF. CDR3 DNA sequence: TGTGCCAGCAGGGGGACAGGGGGCTTCTCAGATACGCAGTATTTT.

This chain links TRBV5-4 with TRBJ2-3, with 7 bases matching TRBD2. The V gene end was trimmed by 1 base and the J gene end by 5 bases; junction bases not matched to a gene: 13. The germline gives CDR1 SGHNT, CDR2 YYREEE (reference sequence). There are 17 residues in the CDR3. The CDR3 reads CASSLRLLAISRDTQYF. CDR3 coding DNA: TGTGCCAGCAGCTTGCGCTTACTAGCGATTTCCAGAGATACGCAGTATTTT.

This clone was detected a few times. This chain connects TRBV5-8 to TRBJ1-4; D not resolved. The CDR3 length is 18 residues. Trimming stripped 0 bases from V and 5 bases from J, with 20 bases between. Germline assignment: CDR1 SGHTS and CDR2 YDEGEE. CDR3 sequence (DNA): TGTGCCAGCAGCTTGGGCGCGGGGTCGCATAGGAAAAATGAAAAACTGTTTTTT. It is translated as CASSLGAGSHRKNEKLFF.

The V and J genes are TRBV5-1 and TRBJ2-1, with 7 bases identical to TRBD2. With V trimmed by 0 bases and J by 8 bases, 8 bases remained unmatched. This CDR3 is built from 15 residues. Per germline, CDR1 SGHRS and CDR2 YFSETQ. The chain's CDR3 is CASSLDGGGPYEQFF. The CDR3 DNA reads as TGCGCCAGCAGCTTGGATGGGGGAGGGCCATATGAGCAGTTCTTC.

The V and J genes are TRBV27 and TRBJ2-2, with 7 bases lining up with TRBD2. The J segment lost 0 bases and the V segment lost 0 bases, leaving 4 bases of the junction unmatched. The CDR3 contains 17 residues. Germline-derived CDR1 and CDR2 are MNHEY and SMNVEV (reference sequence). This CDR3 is CASSLSAGRANTGELFF. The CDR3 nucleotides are TGTGCCAGCAGTTTATCGGCTGGGAGGGCGAACACCGGGGAGCTGTTTTTT.

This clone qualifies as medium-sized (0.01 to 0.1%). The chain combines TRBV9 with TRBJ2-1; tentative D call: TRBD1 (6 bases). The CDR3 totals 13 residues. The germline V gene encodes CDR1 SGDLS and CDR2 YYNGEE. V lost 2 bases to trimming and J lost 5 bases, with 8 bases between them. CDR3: CASSVWTDNEQFF. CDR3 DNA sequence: TGTGCCAGCAGCGTCTGGACAGACAATGAGCAGTTCTTC.